Listed below are T cell receptor beta chains from one sample, sequenced in a study of CD8+ T cells in alopecia areata. Only in-frame clones appear in the TCRdb table, and some are missing; sequencing was by immunoSEQ multiplex PCR. The data show hundreds of thousands of clones, around two fifths seen once. The material was CD4+ T cells sorted from blood, obtained between weeks 30 and 35, from a patient treated with tofacitinib. The receptors here all came from a human donor with alopecia areata. CDR3s include the opening cysteine and the closing phenylalanine or tryptophan. A D gene is named only where the DNA matches it firmly. Where a row states a size, it is once, few, many or the class of an expanded clone; other rows omit it.

v_gene	abundance	j_gene	d_gene	CDR3nt	CDR3aa
TRBV30	-	TRBJ1-5	-	TGTGCCTGGAGTGTCGGACAGAGTCAGCCCCAGCATTTT	CAWSVGQSQPQHF
TRBV29-1	few	TRBJ1-5	-	TGCAGCGCCTGTTGGGGGAATCAGCCCCAGCATTTT	CSACWGNQPQHF
TRBV9	few	TRBJ1-3	-	TGTGCCAGCAGCGTAGGAGGGTCGGTGGACACCATATATTTT	CASSVGGSVDTIYF
TRBV19	-	TRBJ1-2	-	TGTGCTTCTTCAGAGGGCGCTAACTATGGCTACACCTTC	CASSEGANYGYTF
TRBV29-1	few	TRBJ2-6	TRBD1	TGCAGCGTTTCCGGGACAGGATCCTCTGGGGCCAACGTCCTGACTTTC	CSVSGTGSSGANVLTF
TRBV29-1	-	TRBJ2-7	TRBD2	TGCAGCGTTGAAGAACAGACGGGACTAGCGTCATACGAGCAGTACTTC	CSVEEQTGLASYEQYF
TRBV11-2	-	TRBJ2-7	TRBD1	TGTGCCAGCAGCTTAGGTCCGGGACAGGGGACCTACGAGCAGTACTTC	CASSLGPGQGTYEQYF
TRBV18	few	TRBJ2-7	-	TGTGCCAGCTCACCACCTACAGGAAGATCCTACGAGCAGTACTTC	CASSPPTGRSYEQYF
TRBV5-4	-	TRBJ1-2	TRBD1	TGTGCCAGCAGCTTGGCGGGCCAGGGGGCCTTTGGGTATGGCTACACCTTC	CASSLAGQGAFGYGYTF
TRBV9	-	TRBJ2-5	-	TGTGCCAGCAGCGTAGGGACGCAAGAGACCCAGTACTTC	CASSVGTQETQYF
TRBV4-1	-	TRBJ1-1	-	TGCGCCAGCAGCCAAGTGTGGAGGGGGGACACTGAAGCTTTCTTT	CASSQVWRGDTEAFF
TRBV6-1	-	TRBJ2-7	TRBD1	TGTGCCAGCAGTGAAGGGAGATGGGGACAGGGCTACGAGCAGTACTTC	CASSEGRWGQGYEQYF
TRBV4-1	-	TRBJ2-1	-	TGCGCCAGCAGCCAAGGCAGGGGCCATTCCTACAATGAGCAGTTCTTC	CASSQGRGHSYNEQFF
TRBV9	-	TRBJ1-4	-	TGTGCCAGCAGCGTTGGTAGCATCCTGGGTGAAAAACTGTTTTTT	CASSVGSILGEKLFF
TRBV5-1	-	TRBJ2-7	-	TGCGCCAGCAGCTCGGACCGACACTACGAGCAGTACTTC	CASSSDRHYEQYF